The 18 T cell receptor beta chains below all came from one sample that was sequenced in a study of Ad26.COV2.S vaccination and SARS-CoV-2 variants. Treatment specified: 15 to 20 received Ad26.COV2.S at low or high dose, single or two shots; roughly five received placebo; per-sample allocation not given. The investigators took samples on day 63 after the first vaccine or placebo injection. Assay: immunoSEQ multiplex PCR; the TCRdb copy retains only in-frame clones and omits some. This sample has about 450,000 clones, with roughly 87% found just once. This material consisted of peripheral blood, taken in a trial of Ad26.COV2.S vaccine versus placebo. The origin of the receptors is a person aged 18-60 years who received the Ad26.COV2.S COVID-19 vaccine or a placebo.

V usage is TRBV4-1 and J usage is TRBJ1-4; D uncertain. The CDR3 length is 16 residues. Germline V gene sequence: CDR1 MGHRA, CDR2 YSYEKL. V dropped 1 base and J dropped 3 bases, with 12 bases sitting between them. In nucleotides, the CDR3 is TGCGCCAGCAGCCAAGCCCACTCCCAGTCTAATGAAAAACTGTTTTTT. Its protein is CASSQAHSQSNEKLFF.

The genes are TRBV7-2 and TRBJ2-1; unclear D gene. Between the trimmed V and J ends, which lost 7 bases and 2 bases, there was a span of 15 bases. Per the germline V gene, CDR1 is SGHTA and CDR2 is FQGNSA. This CDR3 spans 15 amino acids. This CDR3 is CASTSGSGAYNEQFF. CDR3 sequence (DNA): TGTGCCAGCACCTCGGGCTCCGGAGCCTACAATGAGCAGTTCTTC.

V and J are TRBV29-1 and TRBJ1-3; D is undetermined. The CDR3 consists of 14 residues. The V gene's germline CDR1 is SQVTM and CDR2 ANQGSEA. V lost 3 bases, J lost 5 bases, and 14 bases lay in between. CDR3 DNA: TGCAGCGTTGAGGCGCGGGGAAGCCGAAACACCATATATTTT. The encoded protein is CSVEARGSRNTIYF.

The rearrangement joins TRBV3-1 (or the pseudogene TRBV3-2) to TRBJ2-1, with 10 bases aligning to TRBD2. The CDR3 sequence is 18 residues long. From germline, CDR1 is LGHDT and CDR2 YNNKEL (reference sequence). V was pared by 0 bases and J by 3 bases, with 8 bases of the junction left unmatched. CDR3: CASSQDWASGSNYNEQFF. CDR3 coding DNA: TGTGCCAGCAGCCAAGATTGGGCTAGCGGGAGTAACTACAATGAGCAGTTCTTC.

The DNA for the CDR3 is TGTGCCAGCAGCGTAGCACAGGGGTATATCGATACGCAGTATTTT. This translates into CASSVAQGYIDTQYF. The chain combines TRBV9 with TRBJ2-3, with 7 nucleotides matching TRBD1. Trimming at V came to 0 bases and at J to 6 bases, leaving 7 bases not matched to a gene. Per the germline V gene, CDR1 is SGDLS and CDR2 is YYNGEE. CDR3 length: 15 amino acids.

The V call is TRBV7-3, the J call TRBJ2-4; possible D gene TRBD1, 5 bases. From germline, CDR1 is SGHTA and CDR2 FQGTGA. Trimming pared 4 bases from V and 3 bases from J, leaving 10 bases between. This CDR3 is 14 amino acids long. The CDR3 is CASSSDSDKNIQYF. The CDR3 bases are TGTGCCAGCAGCTCCGACAGTGACAAAAACATTCAGTACTTC.

The chain couples TRBV6-6 to TRBJ2-1; weak D call: TRBD2 (6 bases). V dropped 7 bases and J dropped 6 bases, with 19 bases sitting between them. This CDR3 region has 15 residues. CDR1 and CDR2 from the germline V gene are MNHNY and SVGAGI (reference sequence). In DNA form, the CDR3 reads TGTGCCAGCATCGGAACGGGACTCCTCTTCAATGAGCAGTTCTTC. Its protein product is CASIGTGLLFNEQFF.

On this clone itself: The same CDR3 can be traced to other DNA sequences in this sample. The chain carries TRBV18 and TRBJ1-6; 8 nucleotides line up with TRBD1. Looked up from germline, CDR1 is KGHSH and CDR2 is LQKENI. Trimming removed 2 bases from V and 8 bases from J; junction bases left unmatched: 2. This CDR3 is 14 amino acids long. CDR3 residues: CASSPTGGDSPLHF. CDR3 nucleotide sequence: TGTGCCAGCTCACCAACAGGGGGTGATTCACCCCTCCACTTT.

J is TRBJ2-1 and V is TRBV2; D not resolved. Trimming left V 1 base short and J 5 bases short, with 0 bases between. The germline CDR1 and CDR2 sequences are SNHLY and FYNNEI. The CDR3 has 11 amino acids. The CDR3 region is CASSEDNEQFF. CDR3 nucleotide sequence: TGTGCCAGCAGTGAAGACAATGAGCAGTTCTTC.

In its sample, this clone was seen a few times. This chain links TRBV2 with TRBJ1-4; weak D call: TRBD1 (6 bases). V lost 3 bases, J lost 5 bases, and 10 bases lay in between. CDR3 length: 14 residues. The germline CDR1 and CDR2 sequences are SNHLY and FYNNEI. The CDR3 loop is CASSDTGRNEKLFF. Written as DNA, the CDR3 is TGTGCCAGCAGTGACACAGGGCGGAATGAAAAACTGTTTTTT.

This clone has only one observation. V usage is TRBV4-2 and J usage is TRBJ2-5; 7 bases fit TRBD2. Trimming took 4 bases from V and 5 from J; bases not matched to a gene: 16. CDR3 length: 17 amino acids. Germline V gene lookup returns CDR1 LGHNA and CDR2 YNFKEQ. CDR3 sequence reads: CASSPRGGRDGGETQYF. CDR3 sequence (DNA): TGTGCCAGCAGCCCGCGTGGCGGGAGAGACGGTGGGGAGACCCAGTACTTC.

This rearrangement joins TRBV12-3 or TRBV12-4 to TRBJ2-7; no clear D gene. V gave up 2 bases and J gave up 2 bases, with 7 bases separating them. The CDR3 spans 13 residues. The CDR3 loop is CASSLKNPYEQYV. The CDR3 DNA is TGTGCCAGCAGTTTAAAGAACCCCTACGAGCAGTACGTC.

The chain carries TRBV12-3 or TRBV12-4 and TRBJ2-1, with D maybe TRBD1 (6 bases). There are 12 residues in the CDR3. Trimming stripped 4 bases from V and 6 bases from J, with 7 bases between. CDR3 residues: CASSWDTNEQFF. DNA of the CDR3: TGTGCCAGCAGTTGGGACACCAATGAGCAGTTCTTC.

The J gene is TRBJ1-4, the V gene TRBV29-1, with a tentative D call TRBD1 (6 bases). V shed 0 bases and J shed 5 bases, with 13 bases lying between them. The CDR3 covers 15 residues. In germline, CDR1 is SQVTM, CDR2 ANQGSEA. CDR3 protein: CSVEDTGGGNEKLFF. CDR3 DNA sequence: TGCAGCGTTGAAGATACGGGAGGGGGAAATGAAAAACTGTTTTTT.

The chain couples TRBV27 to TRBJ2-2; D uncertain. CDR1 is MNHEY and CDR2 is SMNVEV in the germline V gene (reference sequence). Trimming removed 4 bases at V and 1 base at J, with 16 bases between. There are 17 residues in the CDR3. The CDR3 sequence is CASSSLFGFGNTGELFF. For the CDR3, the DNA is TGTGCCAGCAGTTCCCTTTTTGGGTTCGGGAACACCGGGGAGCTGTTTTTT.

The V gene is TRBV6-5, the J gene TRBJ2-3; 7 bases are a match to TRBD2. This CDR3 spans 14 amino acids. Germline V lookup: CDR1 MNHEY, CDR2 SVGAGI. V was clipped by 8 bases and J by 0 bases; unmatched bases: 5. The CDR3 bases are TGTGCCAGCCAGAGCGGGGTAAGCACAGATACGCAGTATTTT. Encoded protein: CASQSGVSTDTQYF.

The CDR3 sequence is CASSQEGQGDYNEQFF. The CDR3 DNA follows: TGCGCCAGCAGCCAAGAAGGACAGGGAGACTACAATGAGCAGTTCTTC. This sequence joins TRBV4-1 and TRBJ2-1; 8 positions match TRBD1. The CDR3 is 16 residues long. Trimming removed 0 bases from V and 3 bases from J; junction bases left unmatched: 4. Per germline, CDR1 MGHRA and CDR2 YSYEKL.

V is TRBV28 and J is TRBJ1-2; 7 bases fit TRBD1. CDR3 length: 15 amino acids. CDR1 is MDHEN, CDR2 SYDVKM, per germline. Trimming cost V 7 bases and J 6 bases; bases outside gene matches: 14. CDR3 residues: CASINRRDSGNGYTF. The CDR3 DNA reads TGTGCCAGCATCAACCGCCGGGACAGTGGCAATGGCTACACCTTC.